This is a list of T cell receptor beta chains from one sample in a study of blood T cell repertoires in COVID-19. Assay used: immunoSEQ multiplex PCR; TCRdb lists only in-frame clones, some missing. The sample includes more than 250,000 clones, about 91% of them seen just once. The sequenced material came from peripheral blood. The receptors were gathered from a woman aged 25 to 45 with COVID-19, enrolled during active disease. Both conserved end residues are trimmed from each CDR3.

v_call	j_call	cdr3_aa
TRBV5-1	TRBJ1-3	ASSLDPRIGNTIY
TRBV27	TRBJ2-7	ASSLGGIPYEQY
TRBV2	TRBJ1-5	ASNSEEGSNQPQH
TRBV10-3	TRBJ2-3	AIGTSGGAADTQY
TRBV6-5	TRBJ1-4	ASRDRGLTNEKLF
TRBV3-1/TRBV3-2	TRBJ2-5	ASSQEAGVTYQETQY
TRBV19	TRBJ1-5	ASKLQGSNQPQH
TRBV19	TRBJ2-7	ASSIGAGGGYEQY
TRBV4-1	TRBJ2-1	ASSQQLAGPEQF
TRBV7-9	TRBJ1-2	ASSYSGSYGYT
TRBV29-1	TRBJ2-3	SVGGGNTDTQY
TRBV6-6	TRBJ2-4	ASSYRDRAKNIQY
TRBV6-5	TRBJ1-5	ASSYLAVSNQPQH
TRBV7-8	TRBJ1-4	ASSLEGLRGEKLF
TRBV5-5	TRBJ2-1	ASSLGGDYNEQF
TRBV29-1	TRBJ2-7	SVEDHDRGPYEQY
TRBV27	TRBJ2-1	ASRKSPTGGNEQF
TRBV11-2	TRBJ1-2	ASSLGGQYYGYT
TRBV7-2	TRBJ2-3	ASSFDRPASTDTQY
TRBV12-3/TRBV12-4	TRBJ1-5	ASSLGHQPQH
TRBV6-5	TRBJ1-4	ASSRAGRTNEKLF
TRBV9	TRBJ1-2	ASSGWTGDGYT
TRBV5-1	TRBJ2-1	ASSLLVTSEEF
TRBV3-1/TRBV3-2	TRBJ2-3	ASSLGLPTDTQY
TRBV5-4	TRBJ2-5	ASSRGGLAGGPQETQY
TRBV30	TRBJ2-1	ASGEYNEQF
TRBV13	TRBJ2-1	ASSLGAGGSDEQF
TRBV4-3	TRBJ2-7	ASSQDRGDEQY
TRBV5-1	TRBJ2-2	ASSPWGGSTGELF